This T cell receptor (beta chain) originates from a study of T cells after yellow fever vaccination (dated by TCRdb to between 2018 and 2021). Background for the entire study: Libraries from fractions with low cell numbers were prepared with the SMART-Seq v4 Ultra Low Input RNA kit. Bulk TCR alpha and beta repertoires were sequenced longitudinally to track T-cell clones before and after primary and booster YFV17D yellow fever vaccination. Two healthy male donors, one aged 18 to 30 and one aged 30 to 40 years, made up the cohort. Blood was drawn at multiple timepoints before and after primary and secondary immunization, with bulk PBMC replicates and cell subsets isolated. The study at large found these results: FACS-sorted repertoires could contain abundant contaminating clonotypes from the bulk population, so computational filtering was required. After the booster, most clones that had expanded after primary vaccination were detected again (nearly 98% of CD4 and 88% of CD8), suggesting broad maintenance of memory. A small fraction of clonotypes appeared in both the CD4 and CD8 compartments, likely as a result of convergent recombination. Only two donors were included in the study, so the extent to which the findings can be generalized is limited. Compared with the primary T-cell response, the secondary T-cell response was faster but weaker, reaching its peak on day 5 rather than on day 15.

This clonotype was detected only a few times. Its antigen is still unknown. No base-level quality is on record; no much larger clone is a single base apart. Based on the germline V gene (reference sequence), the CDR1 and CDR2 sequences are MNHNY and SVGAGI. Trimming takes 5 bases off V and 6 bases off J; junction bases not matched to a gene: 5. The CDR3 covers 13 residues, taking in both the cysteine and the phenylalanine. Just CDR3 DNA is preserved here, 39 bases in frame from base 1. TCR cDNA was synthesized by 5'RACE template switching, through which a universal primer site and unique molecular identifiers were introduced. Priming for cDNA synthesis came from both the TCR alpha and TCR beta constant segments. Libraries were amplified in two PCR steps, with sample barcodes and sequencing adapters added in the second step. Libraries were sequenced on Illumina HiSeq 2500 (2x100 bp) or NovaSeq (2x150 bp). In the original analysis: MIGEC was used to demultiplex reads and collapse the reads into UMI consensus sequences, and MiXCR was used for V(D)J alignment. Clonotypes responding to the vaccine were identified with edgeR on replicate PBMC samples, with the criteria of FDR below 0.01 and a log2 fold change above 5 up to day 15. CD4 or CD8 identity was assigned to each bulk clonotype according to whether the clonotype was present at higher abundance in the sequenced CD4 repertoire or the sequenced CD8 repertoire. TCRdb itself trimmed the public reads at Q25 with fastp, ran MiXCR and retained productive beta chains. Each CDR3 protein appears once, grouped with its most common genes and DNA. Here the V and J calls rest on TCRdb's processing, not on the authors' analysis. This sample holds 320,000 or so distinct CDR3 sequences; roughly 8.3% were observed only once. The ten largest make up 17% of the sample.

This sample's treatment or condition label indicates: live attenuated yellow fever vaccine strain. At every blood-draw timepoint, two biological replicates of bulk PBMCs were collected. A standard Ficoll-Paque protocol was used to isolate PBMCs from peripheral blood. RNA was extracted with TriZol from bulk PBMCs, CD4 and CD8 fractions, and dextramer-positive and dextramer-negative fractions. The source material was PBMCs, sampled about 41 days after the first yellow fever vaccination. This clonotype was obtained from a man between 18 and 29 years old who received the YFV17D yellow fever vaccine. The rearranged segments are TRBV6-6 and TRBJ2-7; a stretch of 9 junction bases matches TRBD1. The DNA sequence reads TGTGCCAGCAGTCGACAGGGGGAGGGCGAGCAGTACTTC. This sequence encodes CASSRQGEGEQYF.